Listed below are T cell receptor beta chains from one sample, sequenced in a study of immune evolution from preneoplasia to lung adenocarcinoma. The method was immunoSEQ multiplex PCR; TCRdb's version includes in-frame clones alone and lacks a portion of them. Counted here are 9,900 or so clones, roughly 74% occurring once; the ten biggest clones make up 4.8%. Sequencing input: FFPE minimally invasive lung adenocarcinoma tissue. Source of these receptors: a person aged 65 to 85 with lung adenocarcinoma. The CDR3 runs from the conserved cysteine through the conserved F or W. Size tells how often a clone was seen (once, few, many) or the class of an expanded clone, and some rows leave it out.

j_gene,abundance,v_gene,CDR3aa
TRBJ1-5,NA,TRBV18,CASSPRGGGDHRQPQHF
TRBJ1-1,NA,TRBV5-4,CASSLKQGATSEAFF
TRBJ1-5,few,TRBV2,CASSRAVIRPQHF
TRBJ1-5,NA,TRBV30,CAWRLKGDQPQHF
TRBJ2-5,NA,TRBV28,CASNPGLVWTQYF
TRBJ2-7,once,TRBV28,CASGRGGREQYF
TRBJ1-4,NA,TRBV28,CASSLVWDSRGEKLFF
TRBJ2-7,NA,TRBV9,CASSDEYSYEQYF
TRBJ2-2,few,TRBV6-6,CASMAGRTGELFF
TRBJ1-1,NA,TRBV6-5,CASSYGVELNTEAFF
TRBJ2-7,few,TRBV5-5,CASSLESGVTYEQYF
TRBJ2-5,few,TRBV7-9,CASSLALSGPGETQYF
TRBJ2-7,NA,TRBV4-2,CASSATSGGTNEQYF
TRBJ1-6,NA,TRBV10-3,CAISSSWDNSPLHF
TRBJ2-3,NA,TRBV18,CASSPQMAGVGDTQYF
TRBJ1-4,NA,TRBV5-1,CASSFTGGGGEKLFF
TRBJ1-5,few,TRBV5-5,CASSLQGGSNQPQHF
TRBJ1-2,NA,TRBV14,CASSQDLPGLYGYTF
TRBJ1-1,once,TRBV5-5,CASSQRQVNTEAFF
TRBJ2-3,few,TRBV7-8,CASSVGSDTQYF
TRBJ2-7,NA,TRBV2,CASKPDSYEQYF
TRBJ1-4,large,TRBV20-1,CSAPTNEKLFF
TRBJ2-7,NA,TRBV6-5,CASTGTSKGEQYF
TRBJ2-5,NA,TRBV7-9,CASSPTGHQETQYF